This T cell receptor (beta chain) stems from a study of blood T cell repertoires in COVID-19. Clones were sequenced by immunoSEQ multiplex PCR, and TCRdb holds only the in-frame ones, with some missing. The table includes fewer than 80,000 clones, around 70% detected once. CDR3 size: 15 residues. The germline V gene encodes CDR1 KGHDR and CDR2 SFDVKD. V was clipped by 4 bases and J by 12 bases; unmatched bases: 10. The chain uses TRBV24-1 and TRBJ1-6, with 8 bases that match TRBD1. This receptor was identified in a man aged 55 to 70 with acute or convalescent COVID-19. The sample consisted of peripheral blood. In nucleotides, the CDR3 is TGTGCCACCAGTGAGGGGACAGGCCGAGAGGGACCCCTCCACTTT. Protein sequence: CATSEGTGREGPLHF.